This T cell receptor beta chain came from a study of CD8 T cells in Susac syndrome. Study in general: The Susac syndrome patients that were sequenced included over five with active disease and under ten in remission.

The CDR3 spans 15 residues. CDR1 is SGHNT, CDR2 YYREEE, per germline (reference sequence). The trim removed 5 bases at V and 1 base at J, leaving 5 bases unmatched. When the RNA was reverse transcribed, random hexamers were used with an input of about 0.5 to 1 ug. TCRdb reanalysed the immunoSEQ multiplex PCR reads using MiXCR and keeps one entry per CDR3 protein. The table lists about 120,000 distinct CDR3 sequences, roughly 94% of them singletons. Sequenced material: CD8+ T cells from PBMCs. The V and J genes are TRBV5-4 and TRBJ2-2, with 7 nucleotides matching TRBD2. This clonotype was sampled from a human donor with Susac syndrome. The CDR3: CASRGAGENTGELFF. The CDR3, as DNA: TGTGCCAGCAGAGGGGCGGGGGAGAACACCGGGGAGCTGTTTTTT. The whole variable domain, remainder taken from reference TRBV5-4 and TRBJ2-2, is ETGVTQSPTHLIKTRGQQVTLRCSSQSGHNTVSWYQQALGQGPQFIFQYYREEENGRGNFPPRFSGLQFPNYSSELNVNALELDDSALYLCASRGAGENTGELFFGEGSRLTVL.